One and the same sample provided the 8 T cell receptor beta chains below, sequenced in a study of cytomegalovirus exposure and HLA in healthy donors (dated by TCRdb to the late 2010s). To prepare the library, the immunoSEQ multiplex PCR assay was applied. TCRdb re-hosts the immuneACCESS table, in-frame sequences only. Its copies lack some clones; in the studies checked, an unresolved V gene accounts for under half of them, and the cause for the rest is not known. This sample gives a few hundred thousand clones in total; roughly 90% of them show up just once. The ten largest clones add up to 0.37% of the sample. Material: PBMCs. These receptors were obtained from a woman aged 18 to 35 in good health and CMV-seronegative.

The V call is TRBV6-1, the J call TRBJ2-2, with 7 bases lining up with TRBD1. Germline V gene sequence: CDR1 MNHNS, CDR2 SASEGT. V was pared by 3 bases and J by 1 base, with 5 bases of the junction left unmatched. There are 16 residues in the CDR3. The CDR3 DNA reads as TGTGCCAGCAGTGATAAGGGGGCCCTGAACACCGGGGAGCTGTTTTTT. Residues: CASSDKGALNTGELFF.

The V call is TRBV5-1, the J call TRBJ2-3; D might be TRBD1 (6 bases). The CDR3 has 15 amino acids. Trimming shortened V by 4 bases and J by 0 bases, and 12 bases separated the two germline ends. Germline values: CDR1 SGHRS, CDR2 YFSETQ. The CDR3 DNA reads TGCGCCAGCAGCCCGGGACACCCAAGCACAGATACGCAGTATTTT. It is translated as CASSPGHPSTDTQYF. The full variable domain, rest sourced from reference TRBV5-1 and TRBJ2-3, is KAGVTQTPRYLIKTRGQQVTLSCSPISGHRSVSWYQQTPGQGLQFLFEYFSETQRNKGNFPGRFSGRQFSNSRSEMNVSTLELGDSALYLCASSPGHPSTDTQYFGPGTRLTVL.

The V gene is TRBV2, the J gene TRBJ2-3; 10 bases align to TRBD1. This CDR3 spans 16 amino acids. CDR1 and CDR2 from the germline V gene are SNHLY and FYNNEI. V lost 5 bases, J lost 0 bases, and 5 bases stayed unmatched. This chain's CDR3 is CASSKRDRGSTDTQYF. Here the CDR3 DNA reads TGTGCCAGCAGTAAAAGGGACAGGGGTAGCACAGATACGCAGTATTTT.

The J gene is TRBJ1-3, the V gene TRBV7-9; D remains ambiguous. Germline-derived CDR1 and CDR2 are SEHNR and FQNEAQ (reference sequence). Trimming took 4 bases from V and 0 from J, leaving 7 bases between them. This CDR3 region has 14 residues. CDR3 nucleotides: TGTGCCAGCAGCTCCCATTTCTCTGGAAACACCATATATTTT. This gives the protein CASSSHFSGNTIYF. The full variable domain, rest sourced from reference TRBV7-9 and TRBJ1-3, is DTGVSQNPRHKITKRGQNVTFRCDPISEHNRLYWYRQTLGQGPEFLTYFQNEAQLEKSRLLSDRFSAERPKGSFSTLEIQRTEQGDSAMYLCASSSHFSGNTIYFGEGSWLTVV.

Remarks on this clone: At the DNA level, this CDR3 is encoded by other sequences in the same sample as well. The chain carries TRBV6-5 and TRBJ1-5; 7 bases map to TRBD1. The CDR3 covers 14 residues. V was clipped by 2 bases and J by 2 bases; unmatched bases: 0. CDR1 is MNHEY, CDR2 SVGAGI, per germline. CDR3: CASSYGTGNQPQHF. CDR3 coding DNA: TGTGCCAGCAGTTACGGGACAGGCAATCAGCCCCAGCATTTT.

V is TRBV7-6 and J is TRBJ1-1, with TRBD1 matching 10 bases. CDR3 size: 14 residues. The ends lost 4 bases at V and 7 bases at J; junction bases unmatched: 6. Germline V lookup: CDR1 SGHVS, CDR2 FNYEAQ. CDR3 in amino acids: CASSSTGGKIEAFF. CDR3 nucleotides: TGTGCCAGCAGCTCGACAGGGGGCAAGATTGAAGCTTTCTTT.

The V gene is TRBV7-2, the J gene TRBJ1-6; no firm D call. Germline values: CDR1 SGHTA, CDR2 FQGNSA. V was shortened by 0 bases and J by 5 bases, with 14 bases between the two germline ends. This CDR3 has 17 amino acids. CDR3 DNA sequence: TGTGCCAGCAGCTTAGCTCACGGGGTTTACGATAATTCACCCCTCCACTTT. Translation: CASSLAHGVYDNSPLHF.

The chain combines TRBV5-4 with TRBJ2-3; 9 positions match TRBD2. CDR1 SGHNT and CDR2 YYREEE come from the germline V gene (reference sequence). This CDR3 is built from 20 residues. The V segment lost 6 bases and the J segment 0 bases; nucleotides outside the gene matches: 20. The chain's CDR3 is CASTFGLAGPSSVSTDTQYF. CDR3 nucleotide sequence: TGTGCCAGCACCTTCGGGCTAGCGGGGCCATCAAGCGTCAGCACAGATACGCAGTATTTT.